A selection of T cell receptor beta chains follows, all from one sample in a study of molecular identifiers for immune sequencing clone quantification. TCRdb fed the PCR reads into MiXCR, producing one record per CDR3 protein. The table has 60,000 to 70,000 distinct CDR3 sequences, 15% to 20% seen once; the top ten hold around 1.5%. The specimen sequenced was naive CD8+ T cells from blood, with Jurkat cell RNA spiked in. The origin of the receptors is a human donor in good health. Some libraries in this study had Jurkat cell RNA spiked in. Both conserved end residues are part of each CDR3. A D gene is named only where the DNA matches it firmly. The size field is filled for only some rows; it gives once, few, many or a size class.

V gene,clone size,J gene,D gene,CDR3 DNA,CDR3 protein
TRBV7-2,.,TRBJ2-7,TRBD2,TGTGCCTGCAGCCTGGGCGGGGGACTACCGGGAGTTAGCTCCTACGAGCAGTACTTC,CACSLGGGLPGVSSYEQYF
TRBV5-4,many,TRBJ2-3,.,TGTGCCAGCAGACCTACAGGGCCATACACAGATACGCAGTATTTT,CASRPTGPYTDTQYF
TRBV20-1,few,TRBJ2-2,.,TGCAGTGCTAGGGAATCTACCGGGGAGCTGTTTTTT,CSARESTGELFF
TRBV11-3,.,TRBJ2-1,.,TGTGCCAGCAGCCCCCGGACAGCAAGCTCCTACAATGAGCAGTTCTTC,CASSPRTASSYNEQFF
TRBV12-3/TRBV12-4,many,TRBJ1-5,.,TGTGCCAGCAGTTACGGGGGGCGTGGTGTTGGTCAGCCCCAGCATTTT,CASSYGGRGVGQPQHF
TRBV10-2,many,TRBJ2-5,.,TGCGCCAGCAGAGACGGAGAGGGTCCAGAGACCCAGTACTTC,CASRDGEGPETQYF
TRBV30,many,TRBJ2-5,.,TGTGCCTGGAGTGTATTATCCGGGGGCCTGCGGGAGACCCAGTACTTC,CAWSVLSGGLRETQYF
TRBV7-8,many,TRBJ2-1,.,TGTGCCAGCAGCTCCCAAAGTTACAATGAGCAGTTCTTC,CASSSQSYNEQFF
TRBV20-1,many,TRBJ1-3,.,TGCAGTGCTAGTTTAGGGGCTGGAAACACCATATATTTT,CSASLGAGNTIYF
TRBV4-1,many,TRBJ1-3,.,TGCGCCAGCAGCCACGTCAACTCTGGAAACACCATATATTTT,CASSHVNSGNTIYF
TRBV11-2,many,TRBJ1-1,.,TGTGCCAGCGAAATGAACACTGAAGCTTTCTTT,CASEMNTEAFF
TRBV7-9,many,TRBJ2-4,.,TGTGCCAGCAGCTTAGATCCAGAAAACATTCAGTACTTC,CASSLDPENIQYF
TRBV27,.,TRBJ2-5,TRBD1,TGTGCCAGCAGTTTATCGCCCGGGACAGGGGGACTTGTGACCCAGTACTTC,CASSLSPGTGGLVTQYF
TRBV7-2,.,TRBJ1-1,.,TGTGCCAGCAGCCAGTGGGGGGGCCTTACTGAAGCTTCCTTT,CASSQWGGLTEASF
TRBV2,many,TRBJ1-3,.,TGTGCCAGCAGTCTTGCCCCCTTTGACCGGAGCTCTGGAAACACCATATATTTT,CASSLAPFDRSSGNTIYF
TRBV5-1,many,TRBJ1-1,.,TGCGCCAGCAGCTTTACGACCGACACCCGGGACACTGAAGCTTTCTTT,CASSFTTDTRDTEAFF
TRBV7-9,.,TRBJ2-1,TRBD2,TGTGCCAGCAGCGGAAGAATTAGCGGGAGCTTTAGTGAGCAGTTCTTC,CASSGRISGSFSEQFF
TRBV14,many,TRBJ2-5,TRBD2,TGTGCCAGCAGCCAGACTAGCGGGACGTTACAAGAGACCCAGTACTTC,CASSQTSGTLQETQYF
TRBV7-6,many,TRBJ1-2,TRBD1,TGTGCCAGCAGCTCTTCTACAGGGGATTCCCATGGCTACACCTTC,CASSSSTGDSHGYTF
TRBV20-1,many,TRBJ2-5,.,TGCAGTGCAGAGGGACTTACCCAAGAGACCCAGTACTTC,CSAEGLTQETQYF
TRBV20-1,many,TRBJ1-1,.,TGCAGTGTATCAGAGGAGGCTGAAGCTTTCTTT,CSVSEEAEAFF
TRBV7-6,few,TRBJ2-5,TRBD2,TGTGCCAGCAGGCAGAGCGGGAGTATGGAGACCCAGTACTTC,CASRQSGSMETQYF
TRBV27,many,TRBJ2-1,.,TGTGCCAGTTGCGCGGCAGGGGTCTACAATGAGCAGTTCTTC,CASCAAGVYNEQFF
TRBV20-1,many,TRBJ2-1,.,TGCAGTGCTGATAGCGCCAGAGAGAGGGATGAGCAGTTCTTC,CSADSARERDEQFF
TRBV7-9,.,TRBJ2-1,TRBD1,TGTGCCAGCAGAACAGGGGGCCGTTACAATGAGCAGTTCTTC,CASRTGGRYNEQFF
TRBV28,many,TRBJ2-2,.,TGTGCCAGCAGTTTGGTGGGTCCGAACACCGGGGAGCTGTTTTTT,CASSLVGPNTGELFF
TRBV14,few,TRBJ2-2,TRBD2,TGTGCCAGCAGCCAAGTTGGTAGCGGGACCGGGGGGCTGTTTTTT,CASSQVGSGTGGLFF
TRBV3-1,many,TRBJ2-3,TRBD2,TGTGCCAGCAGCCAAGAGGCTGGGGCGGGAGGCCTCACAGATACGCAGTATTTT,CASSQEAGAGGLTDTQYF
TRBV11-2,many,TRBJ2-7,TRBD1,TGTGCCAGCAGCTCTAACGGGGGTAGACAGGGGGGACACTTC,CASSSNGGRQGGHF
TRBV11-2,few,TRBJ2-5,.,TGTGCCAGCAGACACTCCACGCAGGGGTACCAAGAGACCCAGTACTTC,CASRHSTQGYQETQYF
TRBV7-9,many,TRBJ2-5,TRBD1,TGTGCCAGCAGCTTCACAGGGGGCGACCAAGAGACCCAGTACTTC,CASSFTGGDQETQYF
TRBV15,few,TRBJ2-7,.,TGTGCCACCAGCAGAGAGGGCCCTAGCCGCGAGCAGTACTTC,CATSREGPSREQYF
TRBV4-3,many,TRBJ1-2,.,TGCGCCAGCAGCCAAGATATCGGGGGCGGATATGGCTACACCTTC,CASSQDIGGGYGYTF
TRBV4-1,.,TRBJ2-1,.,TGCGCCAGCAGCCAAGGACGCGGGAACTCCTACAATGAGCAGTTCTTC,CASSQGRGNSYNEQFF
TRBV7-7,few,TRBJ2-1,.,TGTGCTAGCAGCTTATACGTGCTCGGGTCGGGGAATATGGATGAGCAGTTCTTC,CASSLYVLGSGNMDEQFF
TRBV7-8,many,TRBJ1-6,.,TGTGCCAGCAGCTTAGGTAGTGGAGAGCGTTCTTCACCCCTCCACTTT,CASSLGSGERSSPLHF
TRBV6-5,many,TRBJ2-3,.,TGTGCCAGCAGTTACTCCGCAGGCTCTACGCAGTATTTT,CASSYSAGSTQYF
TRBV11-2,many,TRBJ2-5,.,TGTGCCAGCAGCTTGGGTCCTCCGGCGCGGACGCAAGAGACCCAGTACTTC,CASSLGPPARTQETQYF
TRBV20-1,many,TRBJ2-1,TRBD2,TGCAGTGCTAGTTCGCCGAGCGGGAGGCCAATTTCCTACAATGAGCAGTTCTTC,CSASSPSGRPISYNEQFF
TRBV6-5,many,TRBJ1-2,.,TGTGCCAGCAGTTACTCCGAAGGGGGAAACTATGGCTACACCTTC,CASSYSEGGNYGYTF
TRBV5-8,many,TRBJ2-7,.,TGTGCCAGCAGCGGCCGGGACACATCCTACGAGCAGTACTTC,CASSGRDTSYEQYF
TRBV19,many,TRBJ2-1,.,TGTGCCAGTAGTATCTTCGACTTCGGCGATGAGCAGTTCTTC,CASSIFDFGDEQFF
TRBV7-8,many,TRBJ2-3,TRBD2,TGTGCCAGCAGCTTCCCGCGGGAGGCCGACGCAGATACGCAGTATTTT,CASSFPREADADTQYF
TRBV4-1,many,TRBJ1-2,.,TGCGCCAGCAGCCTAGATGATTCTATGAGCCTGGGGGACCACGGTGGCTACACCTTC,CASSLDDSMSLGDHGGYTF
TRBV11-1,few,TRBJ2-7,.,TGTGCCAGCAGCTCCTATCCAACGGGTCCCTCCTACGAGCAGTACTTC,CASSSYPTGPSYEQYF
TRBV7-2,many,TRBJ2-3,.,TGTGCCAGCAGCTTAGATTGGTACAGTGCTAGCACAGATACGCAGTATTTT,CASSLDWYSASTDTQYF
TRBV6-5,many,TRBJ2-5,.,TGTGCCAGCAGCTCCGGACTAACCCTGGAGACCCAGTACTTC,CASSSGLTLETQYF
TRBV27,many,TRBJ2-2,.,TGTGCCAGCAGTCCTCAGGGTCTCCTCGGGGAGCTGTTTTTT,CASSPQGLLGELFF
TRBV5-4,few,TRBJ2-1,.,TGTGCCAGCAGCCCCCCGGGGCTAGCCTCTGCCAATGAGCAGTTCTTC,CASSPPGLASANEQFF
TRBV14,many,TRBJ2-5,TRBD2,TGTGCCAGCAGCCCCTTTACCCCCTGGCGGGAGGAAGGATGGACCGAAGAGACCCAGTACTTC,CASSPFTPWREEGWTEETQYF